This T cell receptor beta chain emerged from a study of blood T cell repertoires in COVID-19. In the authors' workflow: From reference gene primer amplification, estimates of nucleated cell counts were derived. The table came from immunoSEQ multiplex PCR; TCRdb's copy has only in-frame clones and leaves some out. D and trimming come from the DNA, and the V and J calls and clone size come from that table. The sample holds fewer than 250,000 clones; 88% are singletons and the top ten take 2.7%. CDR3 size: 15 residues. CDR1 and CDR2 (germline): SQVTM, ANQGSEA. V lost 5 bases to trimming and J lost 1 base, with 14 bases between them.

The chain carries TRBV29-1 and TRBJ1-4; weak D call: TRBD1 (5 bases). This sequence originates from a woman in her sixties with acute or convalescent COVID-19. Sequencing was done on a sample of peripheral blood. The CDR3 spells CSVWGASGTNEKLFF. The CDR3 DNA reads TGCAGCGTTTGGGGCGCCAGTGGAACTAATGAAAAACTGTTTTTT. The whole variable domain, filled in from reference TRBV29-1 and TRBJ1-4, reads SAVISQKPSRDICQRGTSLTIQCQVDSQVTMMFWYRQQPGQSLTLIATANQGSEATYESGFVIDKFPISRPNLTFSTLTVSNMSPEDSSIYLCSVWGASGTNEKLFFGSGTQLSVL.